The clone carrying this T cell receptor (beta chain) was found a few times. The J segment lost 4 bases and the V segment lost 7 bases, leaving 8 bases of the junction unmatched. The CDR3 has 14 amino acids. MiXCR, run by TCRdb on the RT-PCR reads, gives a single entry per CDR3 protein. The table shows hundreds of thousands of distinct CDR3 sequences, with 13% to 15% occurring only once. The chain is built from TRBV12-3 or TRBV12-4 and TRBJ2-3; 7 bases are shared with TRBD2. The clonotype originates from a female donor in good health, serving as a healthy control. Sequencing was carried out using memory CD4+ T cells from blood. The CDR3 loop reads CASKLAGSPDTQYF. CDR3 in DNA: TGTGCCAGCAAATTAGCGGGCAGCCCAGATACGCAGTATTTT.